A selection of T cell receptor beta chains follows, all from one sample in a study of shared clonotypes between healthy human individuals. TCRdb's table, derived via immunoSEQ multiplex PCR, lists solely in-frame clones and lacks some. The repertoire holds 550,000 to 600,000 clones, with about 98% as singletons. Sequenced: naive CD8+ T cells sorted from blood. All receptors come from a young man in good health. Both conserved end residues are trimmed from each CDR3. A D gene is named only where the DNA matches it firmly.

TRBV28	-	TRBJ1-2	ASSPFRGNYGYT
TRBV7-6	-	TRBJ2-3	ASSSVGGHTDTQY
TRBV11-2	TRBD2	TRBJ2-1	ASSLPWTSGEGNEQF
TRBV2	TRBD2	TRBJ2-7	ASIGLANEQY
TRBV7-8	TRBD2	TRBJ2-7	ASSLALAGDLSYEQY
TRBV27	-	TRBJ1-2	ASSAGISNGYT
TRBV6-6	-	TRBJ1-1	ATKSAGYTEAF
TRBV29-1	TRBD1	TRBJ1-2	SVDWDRANYGYT
TRBV7-8	-	TRBJ1-1	ASSSNRATEAF
TRBV9	TRBD2	TRBJ2-1	ASSVEQGLRNEQF
TRBV14	-	TRBJ2-7	ASSHHLSSYEQY
TRBV4-1	-	TRBJ2-7	ASSQDYAGYEQY
TRBV29-1	TRBD1	TRBJ2-1	SVEARGFF
TRBV27	-	TRBJ2-2	ASSSFSGIGELF
TRBV6-1	TRBD1	TRBJ1-1	ASSDLQGDTEAF
TRBV7-9	-	TRBJ2-1	ASSPGQTYNEQF
TRBV27	-	TRBJ1-2	ASSLQGNSYGYT
TRBV6-5	TRBD2	TRBJ2-7	ASRGTSLNEQY
TRBV7-3	-	TRBJ2-7	ASSLYRSSNNEQY
TRBV5-5	-	TRBJ1-2	ASSLSDWGAIYGYT
TRBV29-1	-	TRBJ1-2	SESGAYGYT
TRBV28	-	TRBJ2-2	AGGRTGELF
TRBV19	-	TRBJ2-1	ASSHNEQF
TRBV13	-	TRBJ1-1	ASSSDKNTEAF
TRBV6-5	-	TRBJ2-7	ASSTGGSSYEQY
TRBV7-9	-	TRBJ2-7	ASSLFGSVLGGAYEQY
TRBV7-9	-	TRBJ2-7	ASSFSSYEQY
TRBV6-5	-	TRBJ2-3	ASSLRLARGDTQY
TRBV28	TRBD1	TRBJ2-7	ASSKMGQGIRYHEQY
TRBV2	-	TRBJ2-7	ASSGALYEQY
TRBV28	TRBD1	TRBJ1-1	ASRGTGMNTEAF
TRBV9	-	TRBJ2-1	ASSVQGYEQF
TRBV4-2	-	TRBJ1-1	ASSPQGGSEAF
TRBV13	-	TRBJ1-1	ASSLPGHQFLNTEAF
TRBV13	TRBD2	TRBJ2-1	ASSLGLAGGDEQF
TRBV7-2	TRBD2	TRBJ2-2	ASSFTLAGAHPTGELF
TRBV2	-	TRBJ1-4	ASRLGTGVNEKLF
TRBV27	-	TRBJ2-3	ASTELWDTNTDTQY
TRBV7-9	TRBD2	TRBJ2-1	ASSRFAGVVPNEQF
TRBV7-6	TRBD2	TRBJ2-7	ASSLAAGSGRVGTSYEQY